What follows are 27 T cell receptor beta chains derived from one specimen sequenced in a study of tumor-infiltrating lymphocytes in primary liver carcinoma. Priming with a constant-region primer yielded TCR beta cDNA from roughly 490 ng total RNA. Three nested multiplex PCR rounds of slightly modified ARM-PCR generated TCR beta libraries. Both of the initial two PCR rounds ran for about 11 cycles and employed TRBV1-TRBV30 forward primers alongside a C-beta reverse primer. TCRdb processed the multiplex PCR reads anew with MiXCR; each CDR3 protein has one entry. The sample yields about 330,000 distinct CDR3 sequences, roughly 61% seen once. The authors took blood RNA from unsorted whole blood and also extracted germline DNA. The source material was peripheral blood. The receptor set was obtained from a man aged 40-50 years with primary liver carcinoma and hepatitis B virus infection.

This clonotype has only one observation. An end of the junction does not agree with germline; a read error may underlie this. CDR3 protein: CASSRTGADTDTQYF. Here the CDR3 DNA reads TGTGCCAGCAGCCGGACAGGGGCGGACACAGATACACAGTATTTT. The rearrangement joins TRBV11-2 to TRBJ2-3, with 9 bases matching TRBD1. Germline CDR1 and CDR2: SGHAT and FQNNGV. The CDR3 is 15 residues long.

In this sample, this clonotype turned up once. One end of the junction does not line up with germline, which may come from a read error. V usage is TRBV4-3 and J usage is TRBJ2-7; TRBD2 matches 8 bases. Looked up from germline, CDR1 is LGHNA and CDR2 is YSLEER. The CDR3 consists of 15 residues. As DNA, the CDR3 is TGTGCCAGCAGCCAAGGAGCGGGAGATCTCTACGGGCAGTACTTC. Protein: CASSQGAGDLYGQYF.

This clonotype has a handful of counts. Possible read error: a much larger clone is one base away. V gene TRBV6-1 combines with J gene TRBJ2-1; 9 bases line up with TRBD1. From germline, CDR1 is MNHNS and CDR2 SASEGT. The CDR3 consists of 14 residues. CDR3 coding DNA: TGTGCCAGCAGTCAGGAAGGACAGGGGATTCAGCACTTCTTC. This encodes CASSQEGQGIQHFF.

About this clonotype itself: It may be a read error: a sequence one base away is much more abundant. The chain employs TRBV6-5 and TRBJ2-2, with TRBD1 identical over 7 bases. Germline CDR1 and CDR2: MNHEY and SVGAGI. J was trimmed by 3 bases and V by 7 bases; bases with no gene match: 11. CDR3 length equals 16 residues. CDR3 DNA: TGTGCCAGCAATCCTCTGACAGGGTATGACACCGGGGAGCTGTTTTTT. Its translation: CASNPLTGYDTGELFF.

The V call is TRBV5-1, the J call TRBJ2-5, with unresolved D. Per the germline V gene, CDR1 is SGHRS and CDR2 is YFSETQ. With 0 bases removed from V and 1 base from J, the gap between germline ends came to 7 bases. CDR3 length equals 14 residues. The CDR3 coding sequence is TGCGCCAGCAGCTTGGCGATTGCCCAAGAGACCCAGTACTTC. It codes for CASSLAIAQETQYF.

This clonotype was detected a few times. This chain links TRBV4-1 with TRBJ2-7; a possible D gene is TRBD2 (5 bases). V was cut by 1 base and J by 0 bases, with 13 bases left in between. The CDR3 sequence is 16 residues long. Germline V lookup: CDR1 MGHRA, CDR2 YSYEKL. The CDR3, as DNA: TGCGCCAGCAGCCAAGGGGTAGCGTCCTTCTCCTACGAGCAGTACTTC. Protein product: CASSQGVASFSYEQYF.

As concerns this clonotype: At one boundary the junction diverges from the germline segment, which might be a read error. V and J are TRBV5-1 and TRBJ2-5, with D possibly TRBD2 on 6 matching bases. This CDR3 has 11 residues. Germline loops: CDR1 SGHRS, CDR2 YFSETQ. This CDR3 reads CTSSLEGTQYF. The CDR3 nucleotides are TGCACCAGCAGCTTGGAGGGGACCCAGTACTTC.

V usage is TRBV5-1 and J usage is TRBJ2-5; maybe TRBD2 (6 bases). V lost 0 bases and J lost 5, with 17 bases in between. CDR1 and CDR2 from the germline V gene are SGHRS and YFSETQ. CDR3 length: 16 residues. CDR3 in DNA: TGCGCCAGCAGCTTGGATCCCAGGGCGAGCGGGGAGACCCAGTACTTC. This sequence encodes CASSLDPRASGETQYF.

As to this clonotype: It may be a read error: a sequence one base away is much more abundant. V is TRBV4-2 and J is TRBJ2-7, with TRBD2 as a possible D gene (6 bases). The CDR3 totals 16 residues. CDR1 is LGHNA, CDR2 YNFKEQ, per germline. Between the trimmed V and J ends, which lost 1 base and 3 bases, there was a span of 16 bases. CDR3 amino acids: CASSQVGTSWIYEQYF. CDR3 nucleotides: TGTGCCAGCAGCCAAGTAGGAACTAGCTGGATCTACGAGCAGTACTTC.

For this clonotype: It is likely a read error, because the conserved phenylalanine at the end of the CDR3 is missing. CDR3: CASSSQMLDSGNTIYY. DNA of the CDR3: TGTGCCAGCAGCTCCCAGATGTTGGACTCTGGCAACACCATATATTAT. The chain carries TRBV11-2 and TRBJ1-3; D unclear. This CDR3 has 16 residues. Germline CDR1 is SGHAT and CDR2 is FQNNGV.

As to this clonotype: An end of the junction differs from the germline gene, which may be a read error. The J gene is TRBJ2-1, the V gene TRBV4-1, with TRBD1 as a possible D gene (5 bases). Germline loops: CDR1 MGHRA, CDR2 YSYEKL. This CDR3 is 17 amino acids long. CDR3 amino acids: CASSRAGLVYFFNEQSF. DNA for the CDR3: TGCGCCAGCAGCCGCGCAGGGTTAGTGTACTTCTTCAATGAGCAGTCCTTC.

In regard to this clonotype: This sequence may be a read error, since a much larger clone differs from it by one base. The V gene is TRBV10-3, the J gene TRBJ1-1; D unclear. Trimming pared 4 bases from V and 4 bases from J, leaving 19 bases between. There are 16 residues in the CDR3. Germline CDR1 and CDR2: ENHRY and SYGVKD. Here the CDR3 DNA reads TGTGCCATCAGTGTACTTCCGAGCAGCGTGAGCACTGAAGCTTTCTTT. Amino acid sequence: CAISVLPSSVSTEAFF.

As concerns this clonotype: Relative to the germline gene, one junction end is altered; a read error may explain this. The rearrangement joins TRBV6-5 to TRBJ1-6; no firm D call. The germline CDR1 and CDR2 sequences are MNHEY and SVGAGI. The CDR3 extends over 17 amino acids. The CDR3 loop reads CASSYSQRTLYNSHLHF. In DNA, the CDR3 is TGTGCCAGCAGTTACTCGCAACGGACCCTTTATAATTCACACCTCCACTTT.

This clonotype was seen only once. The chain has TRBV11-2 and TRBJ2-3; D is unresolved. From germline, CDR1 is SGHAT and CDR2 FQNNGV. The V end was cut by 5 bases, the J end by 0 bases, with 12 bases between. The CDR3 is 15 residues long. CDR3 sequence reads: CASSPNDQSTDTQYF. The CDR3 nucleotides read TGTGCCAGCAGCCCCAATGACCAGAGCACAGATACGCAGTATTTT.

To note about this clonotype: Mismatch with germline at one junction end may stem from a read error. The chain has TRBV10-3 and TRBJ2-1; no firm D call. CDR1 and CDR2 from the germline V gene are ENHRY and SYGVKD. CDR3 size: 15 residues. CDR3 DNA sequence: TGTGCCATCAGTGAGAGCGAAAGCTCCTATAATGAGCAGTTCTTC. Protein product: CAISESESSYNEQFF.

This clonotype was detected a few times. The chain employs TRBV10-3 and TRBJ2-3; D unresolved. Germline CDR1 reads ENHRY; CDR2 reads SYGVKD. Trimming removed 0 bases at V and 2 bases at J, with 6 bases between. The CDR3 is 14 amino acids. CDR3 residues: CAISESVDTDTQYF. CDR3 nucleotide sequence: TGTGCCATCAGTGAGTCGGTGGACACAGATACGCAGTATTTT.

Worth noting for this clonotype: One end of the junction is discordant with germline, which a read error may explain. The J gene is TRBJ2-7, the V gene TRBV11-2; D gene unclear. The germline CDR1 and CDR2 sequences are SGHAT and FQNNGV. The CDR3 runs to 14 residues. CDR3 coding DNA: TGTGACAGCAACAGATCCCGAAGCTCCTACGAGCAGTACTTC. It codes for CDSNRSRSSYEQYF.

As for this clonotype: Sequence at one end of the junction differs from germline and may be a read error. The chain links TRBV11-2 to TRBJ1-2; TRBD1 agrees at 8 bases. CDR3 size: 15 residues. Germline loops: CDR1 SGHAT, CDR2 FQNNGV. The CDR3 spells CASILVPGQVHGYTF. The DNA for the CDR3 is TGTGCCAGCATCTTAGTCCCGGGACAGGTTCATGGCTACACCTTC.

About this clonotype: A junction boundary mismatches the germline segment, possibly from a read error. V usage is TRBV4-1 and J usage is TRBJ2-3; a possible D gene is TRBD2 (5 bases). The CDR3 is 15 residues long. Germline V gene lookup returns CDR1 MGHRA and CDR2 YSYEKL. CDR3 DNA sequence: TGCACCAGCAGACAAGTCGCGGGCGTCACAGATACGCAGTATTTT. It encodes CTSRQVAGVTDTQYF.

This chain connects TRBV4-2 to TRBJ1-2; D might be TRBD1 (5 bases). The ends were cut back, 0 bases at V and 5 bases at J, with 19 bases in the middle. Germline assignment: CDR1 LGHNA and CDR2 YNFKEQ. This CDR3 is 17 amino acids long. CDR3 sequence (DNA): TGTGCCAGCAGCCAAGACCCCGGGGCAGGTCTCATTTATGGCTACACCTTC. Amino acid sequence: CASSQDPGAGLIYGYTF.

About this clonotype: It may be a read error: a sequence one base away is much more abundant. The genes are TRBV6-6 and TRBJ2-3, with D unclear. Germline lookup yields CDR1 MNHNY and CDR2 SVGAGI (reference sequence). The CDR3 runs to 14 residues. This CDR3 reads CASSPAVGTDTHYF. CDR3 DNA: TGTGCCAGCAGCCCCGCGGTTGGCACAGATACGCATTATTTT.

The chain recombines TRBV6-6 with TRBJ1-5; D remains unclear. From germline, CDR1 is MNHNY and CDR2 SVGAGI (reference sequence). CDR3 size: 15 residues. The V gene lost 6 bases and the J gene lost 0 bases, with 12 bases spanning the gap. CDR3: CASSPVAASNQPQHF. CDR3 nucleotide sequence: TGTGCCAGCAGCCCCGTGGCAGCTAGCAATCAGCCCCAGCATTTT.

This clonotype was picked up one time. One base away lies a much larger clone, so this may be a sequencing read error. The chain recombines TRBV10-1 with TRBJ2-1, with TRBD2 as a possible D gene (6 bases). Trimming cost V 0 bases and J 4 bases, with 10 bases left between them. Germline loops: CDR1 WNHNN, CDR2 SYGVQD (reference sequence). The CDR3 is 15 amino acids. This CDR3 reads CASSESVGSYNEQFF. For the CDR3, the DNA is TGCGCCAGCAGTGAGTCTGTCGGGAGTTACAATGAGCAGTTCTTC.

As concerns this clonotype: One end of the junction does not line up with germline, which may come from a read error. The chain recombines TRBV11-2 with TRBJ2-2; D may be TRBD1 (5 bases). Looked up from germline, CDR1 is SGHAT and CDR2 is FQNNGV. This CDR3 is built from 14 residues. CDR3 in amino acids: CGSSSGQETGELFF. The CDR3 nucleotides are TGTGGCAGCAGCTCCGGACAAGAAACCGGGGAGCTGTTTTTT.

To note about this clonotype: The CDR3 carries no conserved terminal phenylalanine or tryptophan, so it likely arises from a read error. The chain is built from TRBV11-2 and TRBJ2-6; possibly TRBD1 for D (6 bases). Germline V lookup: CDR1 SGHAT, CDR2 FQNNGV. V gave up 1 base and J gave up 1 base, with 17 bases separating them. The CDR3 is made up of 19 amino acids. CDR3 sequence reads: CASSLASILRGSGANVLTS. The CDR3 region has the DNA TGTGCCAGCAGCTTAGCCTCAATTCTGAGGGGGTCTGGGGCCAACGTCCTGACTTCC.

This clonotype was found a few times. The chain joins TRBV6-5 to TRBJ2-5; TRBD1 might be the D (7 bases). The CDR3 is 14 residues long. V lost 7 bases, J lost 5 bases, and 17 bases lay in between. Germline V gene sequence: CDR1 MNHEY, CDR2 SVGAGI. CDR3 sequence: CASTSQGGEETQYF. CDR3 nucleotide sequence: TGTGCCAGCACCAGTCAGGGGGGCGAGGAGACCCAGTACTTC.

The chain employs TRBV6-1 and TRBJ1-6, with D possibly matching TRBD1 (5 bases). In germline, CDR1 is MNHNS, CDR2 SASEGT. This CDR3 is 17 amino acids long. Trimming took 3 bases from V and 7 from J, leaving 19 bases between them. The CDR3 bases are TGTGCCAGCAGTGACGAATTTACCGGGACGACCAATTCACCCCTCCACTTT. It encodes CASSDEFTGTTNSPLHF.